Listed here are 2 T cell receptor beta chains from one sample, sequenced in a study of cytomegalovirus exposure and HLA in healthy donors. With 60 Vbeta and 13 Jbeta primers, the PCR was carried out. Sequencing was performed with immunoSEQ multiplex PCR; in TCRdb, only in-frame clones are kept and a portion is missing. This sample has 130,000 or so clones, with around 80% found just once. Input material: PBMCs. Source of these receptors: a man aged 30-40 years in good health and CMV-seronegative.

The CDR3 DNA follows: TGTGCCAGCAGCCAATGGAGTGGCCTCGGCTACACCTTC. Residues: CASSQWSGLGYTF. J is TRBJ1-2 and V is TRBV16; D ambiguous. The CDR3 has 13 residues. Trimming stripped 1 base from V and 8 bases from J, with 11 bases between. CDR1 KGHSY and CDR2 FQNENV come from the germline V gene.

The rearrangement uses TRBV7-9 and TRBJ1-3, with D unresolved. The CDR3 consists of 16 residues. Germline V CDR1 and CDR2: SEHNR, FQNEAQ (reference sequence). V was trimmed by 2 bases and J by 3 bases, leaving 14 bases between them. CDR3 region: CASSLSGSFGGNTIYF. CDR3 bases: TGTGCCAGCAGCTTATCCGGGTCGTTCGGTGGAAACACCATATATTTT.